Sequencing of this T cell receptor (beta chain) was carried out in a study of regulatory T cells in long-lasting Graves disease. The time point denotes: persistent/refractory GD, antithyroid drugs over 5 years with positive TRAb. Making the TCR library involved RNA that had been extracted from PBMCs. CDR3-region Arm-PCR and iRepertoire HTBI primers produced the TCR beta libraries. TCRdb called the multiplex PCR reads again in MiXCR, with one record for every CDR3 protein. The table lists 650,000 to 850,000 distinct CDR3 sequences, approximately 31% of them singletons, with under 55% in the top ten. Looked up from germline, CDR1 is SGHTA and CDR2 is FQGNSA. The CDR3 runs 14 residues. V was clipped by 2 bases and J by 6 bases, with 11 bases between them.

The sequence came from a female donor with Graves disease. The starting material was peripheral blood mononuclear cells (PBMCs), obtained when the disease was refractory, from a patient treated with antithyroid drugs. V is TRBV7-2 and J is TRBJ1-3; D remains unclear. The CDR3 nucleotides are TGTGCCAGCAGCTTAAAAGGAGGTGCAAACACCATATATTTT. This sequence encodes CASSLKGGANTIYF.